This entry lists 31 T cell receptor beta chains sequenced from one sample in a study of early T cells in non-severe SARS-CoV-2 infection (dated by TCRdb to about 2021). Library creation used 5' RACE. The instrument was a NextSeq 500. TCRdb reprocessed the public reads (quality trimming at Q25 with fastp, clone calling with MiXCR) and kept in-frame beta chains. Here each entry gathers all rows of one CDR3 protein and keeps the most common genes and DNA. The sample profile shows 85,000 to 90,000 distinct CDR3 sequences; over 12% of them were found once. The leading ten clones occupy about 0.59% of the sample. The material sequenced was whole blood. The receptors were gathered from an adult who was a healthcare worker with PCR-confirmed SARS-CoV-2 infection or an uninfected control (not recorded which).

This clonotype appeared many times. This rearrangement joins TRBV12-3 or TRBV12-4 to TRBJ1-5; D unresolved. Trimming took off 3 bases at V and 0 bases at J, with 9 bases between the two ends. CDR3 length equals 15 residues. CDR3 DNA sequence: TGTGCCAGCAGTTTTCGGGGATATAGCAATCAGCCCCAGCATTTT. Protein sequence: CASSFRGYSNQPQHF.

This clonotype has ten or more counts. The chain is built from TRBV27 and TRBJ1-1, with D possibly matching TRBD1 (6 bases). V lost 6 bases, J lost 5 bases, and 19 bases lay in between. From germline, CDR1 is MNHEY and CDR2 SMNVEV (reference sequence). This CDR3 is built from 15 residues. The DNA for the CDR3 is TGTGCCAGCAGCCCACAGGGTATCGTGGGAACTGAAGCTTTCTTT. It yields the protein CASSPQGIVGTEAFF.

This clonotype was counted once. The chain combines TRBV7-9 with TRBJ1-4; D gene uncertain. Germline V gene sequence: CDR1 SEHNR, CDR2 FQNEAQ (reference sequence). Trimming left V 5 bases short and J 7 bases short, with 20 bases between. The CDR3 is made up of 16 amino acids. The CDR3 DNA follows: TGTGCCAGCAGCAAGTGGGCCGGGCCGAGACTTGAAAAACTGTTTTTT. Its translation: CASSKWAGPRLEKLFF.

This clonotype appeared many times. This chain joins TRBV6-4 and TRBJ2-7; 13 bases match TRBD2. J gave up 2 bases and V 7 bases, and 2 bases lay outside the gene matches. CDR3 length equals 14 residues. Germline V lookup: CDR1 MRHNA, CDR2 SNTAGT. The CDR3 nucleotides read TGTGCCAGCACCGGGACTAGCGGGGCCTACGAGCAGTACGTC. It codes for CASTGTSGAYEQYV.

This clonotype was counted a few times. This rearrangement joins TRBV6-5 to TRBJ2-5, with D perhaps matching TRBD1 or TRBD2 (5 bases each). Looked up from germline, CDR1 is MNHEY and CDR2 is SVGAGI. With 5 bases removed from V and 1 base from J, the gap between germline ends came to 14 bases. This CDR3 is built from 15 residues. CDR3 coding DNA: TGTGCCAGCAGTGGCCTCGGGACCACCCAAGAGACCCAGTACTTC. It specifies CASSGLGTTQETQYF.

This clonotype was counted at least ten times. V is TRBV27 and J is TRBJ2-5; D may be TRBD1 or TRBD2 (5 bases each). The CDR3 sequence is 20 residues long. The V end was cut by 0 bases, the J end by 0 bases, with 23 bases between. Per the germline V gene, CDR1 is MNHEY and CDR2 is SMNVEV (reference sequence). CDR3 region: CASSLSGRYGSPPDQETQYF. CDR3 sequence (DNA): TGTGCCAGCAGTTTATCGGGACGTTATGGGTCCCCGCCGGACCAAGAGACCCAGTACTTC.

The chain employs TRBV6-5 and TRBJ2-7, with D unclear. This CDR3 region has 13 residues. Germline V lookup: CDR1 MNHEY, CDR2 SVGAGI. DNA of the CDR3: TGTGCCAACAGTTCCACGTGGGGTTTCGAGCAGTACGTC. Protein sequence: CANSSTWGFEQYV.

This clonotype was counted a few times. V usage is TRBV29-1 and J usage is TRBJ1-3, with D unresolved. Per germline, CDR1 SQVTM and CDR2 ANQGSEA. The CDR3 is 11 residues long. The V end lost 3 bases, the J end lost 4 bases, and 4 bases lay between the germline ends. CDR3 nucleotides: TGCAGCGTTGAGGCGGGAAACACCATATATTTT. As protein: CSVEAGNTIYF.

This sequence joins TRBV19 and TRBJ1-5, with TRBD1 as a possible D gene (5 bases). Germline CDR1 LNHDA, CDR2 SQIVND (reference sequence). The CDR3 sequence is 14 residues long. V gave up 4 bases and J gave up 8 bases, with 15 bases separating them. CDR3 region: CASSTRQLRKPQHF. The CDR3 coding sequence is TGTGCCAGTAGTACCAGACAGCTACGGAAGCCCCAGCATTTT.

The chain carries TRBV5-1 and TRBJ2-5, with D unresolved. Germline CDR1 SGHRS, CDR2 YFSETQ. V was cut by 0 bases and J by 1 base, with 10 bases left in between. The CDR3 loop spans 15 amino acids. The CDR3 region is CASSLEGNSQETQYF. CDR3 sequence (DNA): TGCGCCAGCAGCTTGGAAGGGAATAGCCAAGAGACCCAGTACTTC.

The CDR3 is CASSDPSGGYIQYF. In DNA form, the CDR3 reads TGTGCCAGCAGTGACCCTTCGGGGGGGTACATTCAGTACTTC. The V gene is TRBV6-1, the J gene TRBJ2-4, with TRBD2 matching over 8 bases. Losses at the gene ends were 3 bases for V and 8 bases for J; bases not matched to a gene: 6. The CDR3 has 14 amino acids. CDR1 is MNHNS and CDR2 is SASEGT in the germline V gene.

There are a few counts of this clonotype. V gene TRBV6-7 combines with J gene TRBJ1-2; D gene ambiguous. TRBV6-7 falls under the ORF class, with uncertain function. V was clipped by 2 bases and J by 1 base, with 20 bases between them. The length of the CDR3 is 18 residues. As DNA, the CDR3 is TGTGCCAGCAGTTACGAGGACTATGTAAAGGAAGATAACTATGGCTACACCTTC. Protein sequence: CASSYEDYVKEDNYGYTF.

This clonotype was seen a few times. DNA for the CDR3: TGTGCCAGCAGCTTACAGGGGGCCCCCACCGGGGAGCTGTTTTTT. Translating gives CASSLQGAPTGELFF. The rearrangement uses TRBV11-2 and TRBJ2-2; TRBD1 matches at 8 bases. Germline V gene sequence: CDR1 SGHAT, CDR2 FQNNGV. This CDR3 comprises 15 residues. J lost 4 bases, V lost 2 bases, and 3 bases had no gene match.

In this sample, this clonotype turned up a few times. V gene TRBV6-5 combines with J gene TRBJ1-1; no definite D call. Germline V lookup: CDR1 MNHEY, CDR2 SVGAGI. The V end was cut by 6 bases, the J end by 3 bases, with 5 bases between. This CDR3 has 11 residues. CDR3 amino acids: CASRQYTEAFF. The CDR3 region has the DNA TGTGCCAGCAGGCAATACACTGAAGCTTTCTTT.

This clonotype was counted a few times. The V and J genes are TRBV24-1 and TRBJ1-1, with TRBD1 identical over 10 bases. In germline, CDR1 is KGHDR, CDR2 SFDVKD. J gave up 6 bases and V 3 bases, and 3 bases lay outside the gene matches. CDR3 size: 14 residues. CDR3: CATSDRDRGPEAFF. The CDR3 DNA reads TGTGCCACCAGTGATAGGGACAGGGGCCCTGAAGCTTTCTTT.

The chain joins TRBV7-2 to TRBJ2-7, with TRBD1 identical over 9 bases. Germline V lookup: CDR1 SGHTA, CDR2 FQGNSA. The CDR3 has 14 amino acids. CDR3 protein: CVSSSGTGPYEQYV. CDR3 DNA: TGTGTCAGCAGCTCCGGGACAGGGCCCTACGAGCAGTACGTC.

This chain connects TRBV5-4 to TRBJ1-1, with D possibly matching TRBD1 (6 bases). The CDR3 length is 14 residues. Germline loops: CDR1 SGHNT, CDR2 YYREEE (reference sequence). The V and J ends lost 0 bases and 5 bases respectively, with 11 bases between them. The CDR3 is CASSLDQGRTEAFF. CDR3 bases: TGTGCCAGCAGCTTGGATCAGGGGAGGACTGAAGCTTTCTTT.

This clonotype showed up many times. The chain uses TRBV6-5 and TRBJ2-1; 8 bases agree with TRBD1. CDR1 is MNHEY and CDR2 is SVGAGI in the germline V gene. The V segment lost 5 bases and the J segment 2 bases; nucleotides outside the gene matches: 5. The CDR3 totals 15 residues. CDR3 sequence: CASSTDRGAYNEQFF. The CDR3 nucleotides are TGTGCCAGCAGTACAGACAGGGGAGCCTACAATGAGCAGTTCTTC.

This clonotype has more than one count but fewer than ten. The rearrangement uses TRBV7-3 and TRBJ1-2, with D possibly matching TRBD1 (6 bases). CDR1 SGHTA and CDR2 FQGTGA come from the germline V gene. CDR3 length: 15 amino acids. V shed 0 bases and J shed 2 bases, with 10 bases lying between them. This CDR3 is CASSLTGTKNYGYTF. For the CDR3, the DNA is TGTGCCAGCAGCTTAACTGGGACAAAAAACTATGGCTACACCTTC.

Many counts were recorded for this clonotype. The V call is TRBV27, the J call TRBJ2-1, with 12 bases aligning to TRBD1. The V segment lost 4 bases and the J segment 16 bases; nucleotides outside the gene matches: 11. The germline gives CDR1 MNHEY, CDR2 SMNVEV (reference sequence). The CDR3 is made up of 14 amino acids. CDR3 sequence (DNA): TGTGCCAGCAGTTCCGGGACAGGGGGCGCTAGGGAATTCTTC. Its protein product is CASSSGTGGAREFF.

This chain links TRBV9 with TRBJ2-5; 12 bases align to TRBD2. The CDR3 has 15 residues. V trimming: 4 bases; J trimming: 5 bases; junction bases outside the gene matches: 6. The germline V gene encodes CDR1 SGDLS and CDR2 YYNGEE. CDR3 DNA sequence: TGTGCCAGCAGCCTAGCGGGGGGGACCCGGGAGACCCAGTACTTC. Translated, it gives CASSLAGGTRETQYF.

As DNA, the CDR3 is TGCAGTGCTAGTTGGCTAGCGGGGGGGTATGAGCAGTTCTTC. This sequence encodes CSASWLAGGYEQFF. This chain joins TRBV20-1 and TRBJ2-1, with 12 bases aligning to TRBD2. This CDR3 region has 14 residues. Germline CDR1 and CDR2: DFQATT and SNEGSKA (reference sequence). J gave up 8 bases and V 3 bases, and 5 bases lay outside the gene matches.

J is TRBJ1-1 and V is TRBV12-3 or TRBV12-4; weak D call: TRBD1 (5 bases). V was pared by 4 bases and J by 10 bases, with 13 bases between. This CDR3 region has 12 residues. The CDR3 reads CASSSEPGRAFF. The CDR3 DNA reads as TGTGCCAGCAGTTCGGAACCAGGGAGAGCTTTCTTT.

The gene calls are TRBV14 and TRBJ1-4; D is unresolved. V was pared by 5 bases and J by 6 bases, with 7 bases between. This CDR3 has 12 residues. CDR1 is SGHDN, CDR2 FVKESK, per germline. CDR3 coding DNA: TGTGCCAGCAGCTCCGGGCATGAAAAACTGTTTTTT. Its translation: CASSSGHEKLFF.

The rearrangement joins TRBV24-1 to TRBJ2-3; D is uncertain. CDR1 and CDR2 from the germline V gene are KGHDR and SFDVKD. The V and J ends lost 4 bases and 6 bases respectively, with 16 bases between them. The CDR3 has 15 amino acids. CDR3 DNA: TGTGCCACCAGTGAGCTGGGATCCGCTGGGGATACGCAGTATTTT. This encodes CATSELGSAGDTQYF.

This clonotype was seen only a few times. CDR3 DNA sequence: TGTGCCAGCAGGACAGTTAGCGGGCCTAAACCCATTCAGTACTTC. Amino acid sequence: CASRTVSGPKPIQYF. V and J are TRBV11-2 and TRBJ2-4; 7 bases align to TRBD2. The CDR3 is 15 amino acids. Germline assignment: CDR1 SGHAT and CDR2 FQNNGV. V lost 6 bases and J lost 9; bases outside the gene matches: 14.

This clonotype was counted between two and nine times. The chain employs TRBV12-3 or TRBV12-4 and TRBJ2-4; D is unresolved. CDR3 length: 18 amino acids. The ends were cut back, 7 bases at V and 2 bases at J, with 24 bases in the middle. The CDR3 region is CASTPRLDQKAPKNIQYF. CDR3 DNA: TGTGCCAGCACCCCCCGCCTTGATCAAAAAGCCCCCAAAAACATTCAGTACTTC.

This sequence joins TRBV7-2 and TRBJ2-2; 8 bases map to TRBD2. The V gene's germline CDR1 is SGHTA and CDR2 FQGNSA. This CDR3 has 16 residues. The junction had 8 bases not matched to a gene; V was cut back by 5 bases and J by 3 bases. The CDR3 reads CASSKRRGVYTGELFF. As DNA, the CDR3 is TGTGCCAGCAGCAAAAGGCGGGGGGTATACACCGGGGAGCTGTTTTTT.

This clonotype appeared many times. The V and J genes are TRBV6-6 and TRBJ1-4; 9 nucleotides align to TRBD1. J gave up 3 bases and V 9 bases, and 17 bases lay outside the gene matches. This CDR3 has 18 residues. The germline V gene has CDR1 MNHNY and CDR2 SVGAGI (reference sequence). CDR3 nucleotides: TGTGCCAGAGCAAAACAGGGGGCGAAAGCGTCATCTAATGAAAAACTGTTTTTT. Its protein product is CARAKQGAKASSNEKLFF.

CDR3 DNA sequence: TGCAGCGTTCGACAAGGGACAACTCAAGAGACCCAGTACTTC. It yields the protein CSVRQGTTQETQYF. This chain uses TRBV29-1 with TRBJ2-5; weak D call: TRBD1 (6 bases). The CDR3 spans 14 residues. V lost 5 bases to trimming and J lost 2 bases, with 15 bases between them. CDR1 is SQVTM, CDR2 ANQGSEA, per germline.

V usage is TRBV6-2 or TRBV6-3 and J usage is TRBJ1-5, with TRBD1 as a possible D gene (5 bases). Germline CDR1 MNHEY, CDR2 SVGEGT. The CDR3 has 16 residues. Trimming removed 7 bases at V and 3 bases at J, with 19 bases between. For the CDR3, the DNA is TGTGCCAGCACCCCCTCGTCGCGAGGGGCCAATCAGCCCCAGCATTTT. Translated, it gives CASTPSSRGANQPQHF.